Listed below are T cell receptor beta chains from one sample, sequenced in a study of T cell responses to AZD1222 COVID-19 vaccine. Libraries were prepared by immunoSEQ multiplex PCR; TCRdb keeps only in-frame clonotypes and omits some of them. The repertoire has some 120,000 clones, more than 85% of them found once; the top ten carry about 2.9%. Material: peripheral blood, obtained 28 days after the second AZD1222 dose. These receptors originate from an adult who received the AZD1222 COVID-19 vaccine. Both conserved end residues are trimmed from each CDR3. The D gene is left open where the match is weak.

cdr3_length	v_call	d_call	j_call	cdr3_aa
10	TRBV18	TRBD1	TRBJ2-7	ASSPGTAEEY
12	TRBV9	.	TRBJ1-6	ASSVSDYNSPLH
10	TRBV28	.	TRBJ2-7	ASSEGPPEQY
13	TRBV5-1	.	TRBJ1-1	ASSLALRQVDEAF
12	TRBV5-8	.	TRBJ2-2	ASSLRGNTGELF
12	TRBV9	TRBD1	TRBJ1-1	ASSAGQGDTEAF
15	TRBV21-1	.	TRBJ1-5	ASSKAWTVVFNQPQH
15	TRBV5-5	.	TRBJ2-6	ASSSGFYSSGANVLT
11	TRBV30	TRBD1	TRBJ2-7	AWRDRALYEQY
12	TRBV30	TRBD1	TRBJ1-5	AWSVSGGWQPQH
10	TRBV2	.	TRBJ1-2	ASTDLNYGYT
14	TRBV7-2	TRBD2	TRBJ2-3	ASSFASGGGTDTQY
14	TRBV7-9	.	TRBJ2-3	ASSLDLAASTDTQY
11	TRBV25-1	.	TRBJ1-5	ASSGQGNQPQH
13	TRBV7-2	.	TRBJ2-7	ASSLWGRSSYEQY
13	TRBV2	.	TRBJ2-5	ASSPGTRSQETQY
13	TRBV27	.	TRBJ1-2	ASSNPLAGNYGYT
13	TRBV7-2	.	TRBJ2-5	ASSPGGGAEETQY
12	TRBV3-1/TRBV3-2	.	TRBJ1-1	ASSQGTRATEAF
14	TRBV7-6	.	TRBJ1-6	ASSPVPGGHNSPLH
11	TRBV6-4	.	TRBJ2-2	ASSDGSAGELF
12	TRBV4-3	.	TRBJ1-5	ASSQGSGNQPQH
14	TRBV4-3	TRBD1	TRBJ2-1	ASSQVRGHSYNEQF
13	TRBV3-1/TRBV3-2	.	TRBJ2-7	ASSQEWGFAYEQY
11	TRBV5-1	.	TRBJ1-4	ASSTATNEKLF
12	TRBV2	.	TRBJ1-1	ASSVDLRATEAF
11	TRBV5-5	.	TRBJ1-4	ASSLGVTEKLF
9	TRBV20-1	TRBD1	TRBJ1-2	SADQGASYT